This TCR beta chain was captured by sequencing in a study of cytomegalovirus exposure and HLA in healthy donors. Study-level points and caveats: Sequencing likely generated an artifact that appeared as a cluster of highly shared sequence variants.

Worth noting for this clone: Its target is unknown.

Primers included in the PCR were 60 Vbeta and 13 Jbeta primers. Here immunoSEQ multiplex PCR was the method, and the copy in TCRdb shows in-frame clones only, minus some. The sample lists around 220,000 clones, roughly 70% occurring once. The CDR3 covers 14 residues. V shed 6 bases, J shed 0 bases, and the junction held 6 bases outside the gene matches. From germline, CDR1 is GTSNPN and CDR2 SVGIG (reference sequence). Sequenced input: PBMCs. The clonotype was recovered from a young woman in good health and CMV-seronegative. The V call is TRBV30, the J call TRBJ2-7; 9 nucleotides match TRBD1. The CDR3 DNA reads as TGTGCCTGCTCGGACAGGGGCGGCTCCTACGAGCAGTACTTC. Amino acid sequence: CACSDRGGSYEQYF.